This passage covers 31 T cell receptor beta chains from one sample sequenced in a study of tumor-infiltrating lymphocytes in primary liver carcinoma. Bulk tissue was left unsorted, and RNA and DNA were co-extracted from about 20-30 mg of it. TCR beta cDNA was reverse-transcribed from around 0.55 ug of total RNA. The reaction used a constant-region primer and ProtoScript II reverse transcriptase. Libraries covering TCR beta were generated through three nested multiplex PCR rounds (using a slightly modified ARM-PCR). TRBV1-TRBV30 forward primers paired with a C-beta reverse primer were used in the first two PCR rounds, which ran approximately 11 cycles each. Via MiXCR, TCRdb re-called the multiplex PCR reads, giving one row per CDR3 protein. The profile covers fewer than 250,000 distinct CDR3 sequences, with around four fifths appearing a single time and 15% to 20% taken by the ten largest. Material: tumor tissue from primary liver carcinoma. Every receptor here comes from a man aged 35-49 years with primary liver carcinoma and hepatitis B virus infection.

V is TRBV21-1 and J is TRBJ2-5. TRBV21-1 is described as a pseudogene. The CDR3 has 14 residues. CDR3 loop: CVSSKVVQAVAQYF. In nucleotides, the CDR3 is TGTGTCAGCAGCAAAGTCGTCCAGGCTGTGGCCCAGTACTTC.

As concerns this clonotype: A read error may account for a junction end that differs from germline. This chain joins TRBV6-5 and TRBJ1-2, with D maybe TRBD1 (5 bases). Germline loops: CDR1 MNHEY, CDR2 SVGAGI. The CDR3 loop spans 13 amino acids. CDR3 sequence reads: CASRVRVNYDYTF. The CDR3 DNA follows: TGTGCCAGTAGGGTCAGGGTCAACTATGACTACACCTTC.

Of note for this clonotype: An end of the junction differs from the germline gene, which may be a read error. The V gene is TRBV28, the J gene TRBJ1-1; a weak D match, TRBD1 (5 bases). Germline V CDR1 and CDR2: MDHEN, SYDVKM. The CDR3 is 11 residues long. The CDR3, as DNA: TGCGCTAGCAGTTTTCAGGGTGCGGCTATCTTT. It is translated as CASSFQGAAIF.

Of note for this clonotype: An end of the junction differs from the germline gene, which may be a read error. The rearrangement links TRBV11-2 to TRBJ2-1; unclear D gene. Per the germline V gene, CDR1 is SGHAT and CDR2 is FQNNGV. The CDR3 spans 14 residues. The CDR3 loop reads CTSAPDGGYNKQFF. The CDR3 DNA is TGTACCAGCGCCCCCGATGGCGGCTACAATAAGCAGTTCTTC. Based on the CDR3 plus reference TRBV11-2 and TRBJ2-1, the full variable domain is EAGVAQSPRYKIIEKRQSVAFWCNPISGHATLYWYQQILGQGPKLLIQFQNNGVVDDSQLPKDRFSAERLKGVDSTLKIQPAKLEDSAVYLCTSAPDGGYNKQFFGPGTRLTVL.

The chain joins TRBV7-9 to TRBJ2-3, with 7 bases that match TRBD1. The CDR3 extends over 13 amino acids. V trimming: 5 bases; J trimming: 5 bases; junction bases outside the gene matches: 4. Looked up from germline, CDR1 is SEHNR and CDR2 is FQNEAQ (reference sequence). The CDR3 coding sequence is TGTGCCAGCAGCGACAGGGATGTAGATACGCAGTATTTT. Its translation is CASSDRDVDTQYF.

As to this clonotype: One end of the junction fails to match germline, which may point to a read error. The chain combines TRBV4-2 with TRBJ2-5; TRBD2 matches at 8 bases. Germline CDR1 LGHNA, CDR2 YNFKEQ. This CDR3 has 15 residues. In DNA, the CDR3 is TGTGTCAGCAGCCATGTGCGGGGGGCGGGGGAGACCCAGTACTTC. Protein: CVSSHVRGAGETQYF.

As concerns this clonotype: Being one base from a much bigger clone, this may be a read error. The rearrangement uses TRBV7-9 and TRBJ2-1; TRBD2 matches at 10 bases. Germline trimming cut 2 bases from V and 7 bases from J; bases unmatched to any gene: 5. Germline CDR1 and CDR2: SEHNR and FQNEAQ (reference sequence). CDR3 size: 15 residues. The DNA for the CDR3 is TGTGCCAGCAGCTTATCTCCAGCGGGAGGGAATGAGCAGTTCTTC. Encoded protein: CASSLSPAGGNEQFF.

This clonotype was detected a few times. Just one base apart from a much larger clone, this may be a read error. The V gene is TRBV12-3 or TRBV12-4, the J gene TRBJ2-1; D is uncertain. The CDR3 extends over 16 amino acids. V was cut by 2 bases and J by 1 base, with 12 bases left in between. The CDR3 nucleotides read TGTGCCAGCAGTTTAATGGTGGGAAGATCCTACAATGAGCAGTTCTTC. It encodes CASSLMVGRSYNEQFF.

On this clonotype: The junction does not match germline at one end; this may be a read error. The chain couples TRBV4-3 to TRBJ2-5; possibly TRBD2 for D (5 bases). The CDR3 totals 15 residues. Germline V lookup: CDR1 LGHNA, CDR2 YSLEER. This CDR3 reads CASSQTFGSWETQNF. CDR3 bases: TGCGCCAGCAGCCAAACGTTCGGGTCTTGGGAGACTCAGAACTTC.

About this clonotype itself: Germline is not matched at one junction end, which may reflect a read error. CDR3 sequence (DNA): TGTGCCACCAGTTCTACTTCTAGTGAAAAACCGTTTTTT. Its protein product is CATSSTSSEKPFF. V usage is TRBV24-1 and J usage is TRBJ1-4; D unclear. The CDR3 runs 13 residues. Germline assignment: CDR1 KGHDR and CDR2 SFDVKD.

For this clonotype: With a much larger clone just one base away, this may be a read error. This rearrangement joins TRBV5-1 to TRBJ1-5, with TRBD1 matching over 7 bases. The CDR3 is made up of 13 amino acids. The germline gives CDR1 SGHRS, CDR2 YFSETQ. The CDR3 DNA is TGCGCCAGCAGCACAGGGGACAATCAGTCCCAGCATTTT. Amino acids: CASSTGDNQSQHF.

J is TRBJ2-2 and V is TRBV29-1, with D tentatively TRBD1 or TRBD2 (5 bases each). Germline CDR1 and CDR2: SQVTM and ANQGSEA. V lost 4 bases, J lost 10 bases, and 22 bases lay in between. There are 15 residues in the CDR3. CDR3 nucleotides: TGCAGCGTTGGTTTAGTGTGGGGGATGACTGCGGAGCTGTTTTTT. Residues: CSVGLVWGMTAELFF.

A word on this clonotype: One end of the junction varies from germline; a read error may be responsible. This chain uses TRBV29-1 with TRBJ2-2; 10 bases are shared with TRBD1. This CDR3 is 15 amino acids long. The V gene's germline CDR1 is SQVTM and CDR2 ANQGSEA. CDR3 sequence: CSVVGQGDHTGELSF. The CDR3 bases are TGCAGCGTTGTAGGACAGGGGGATCACACCGGGGAGCTTTCTTTT.

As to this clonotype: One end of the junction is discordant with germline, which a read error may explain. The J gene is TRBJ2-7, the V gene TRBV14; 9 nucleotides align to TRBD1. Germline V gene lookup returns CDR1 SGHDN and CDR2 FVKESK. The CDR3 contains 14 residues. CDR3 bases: TGTGCCAGCAGCCGGGGACAGGGAGTCAACCGGCAGTGCTTC. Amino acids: CASSRGQGVNRQCF.

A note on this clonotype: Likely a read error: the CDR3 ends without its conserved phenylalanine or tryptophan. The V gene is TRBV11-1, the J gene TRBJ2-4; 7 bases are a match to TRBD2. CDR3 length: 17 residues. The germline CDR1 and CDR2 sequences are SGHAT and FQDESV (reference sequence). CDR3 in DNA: TGTGCCAGCGGCTTTCCCGAGACTAGCTGGACCAAAAACATTCAGTACTCC. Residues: CASGFPETSWTKNIQYS.

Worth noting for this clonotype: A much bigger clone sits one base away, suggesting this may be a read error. CDR3 region: CASSFGSGVQETQYF. The CDR3 nucleotides are TGTGCCAGCAGTTTCGGGTCAGGGGTCCAAGAGACCCAGTACTTC. The chain employs TRBV28 and TRBJ2-5; TRBD1 might be the D (6 bases). The CDR3 runs 15 residues. Germline assignment: CDR1 MDHEN and CDR2 SYDVKM. The V end was cut by 3 bases, the J end by 1 base, with 12 bases between.

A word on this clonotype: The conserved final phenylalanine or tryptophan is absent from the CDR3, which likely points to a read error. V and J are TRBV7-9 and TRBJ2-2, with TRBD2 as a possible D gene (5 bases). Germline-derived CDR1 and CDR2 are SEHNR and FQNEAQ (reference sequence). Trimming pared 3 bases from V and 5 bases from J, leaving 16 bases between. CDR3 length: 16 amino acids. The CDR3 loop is CASSFVLRGWTGELFC. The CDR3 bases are TGTGCCAGCAGCTTTGTTCTTCGGGGTTGGACCGGGGAGCTGTTTTGT.

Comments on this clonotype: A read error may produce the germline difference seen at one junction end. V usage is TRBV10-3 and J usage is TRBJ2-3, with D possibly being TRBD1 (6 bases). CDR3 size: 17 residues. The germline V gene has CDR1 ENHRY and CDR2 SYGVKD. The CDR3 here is CAISEGVVRGSANTQYF. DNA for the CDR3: TGTGCTATCAGTGAGGGGGTGGTTCGAGGGAGTGCAAATACGCAGTACTTT.

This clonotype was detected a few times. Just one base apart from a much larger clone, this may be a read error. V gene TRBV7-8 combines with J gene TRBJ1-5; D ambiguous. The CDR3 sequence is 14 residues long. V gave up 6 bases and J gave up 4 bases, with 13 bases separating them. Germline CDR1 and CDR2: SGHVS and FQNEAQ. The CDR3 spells CASSMIAGNQPQHF. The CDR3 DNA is TGTGCCAGCAGTATGATAGCGGGAAATCAGCCCCAGCATTTT.

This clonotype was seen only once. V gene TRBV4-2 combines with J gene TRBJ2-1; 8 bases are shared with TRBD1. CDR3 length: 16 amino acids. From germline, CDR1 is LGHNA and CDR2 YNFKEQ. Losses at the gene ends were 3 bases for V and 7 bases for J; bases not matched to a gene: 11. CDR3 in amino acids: CASSHTGGQVNNEQFF. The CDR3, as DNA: TGTGCCAGCAGCCACACCGGGGGACAGGTGAATAATGAGCAGTTCTTC.

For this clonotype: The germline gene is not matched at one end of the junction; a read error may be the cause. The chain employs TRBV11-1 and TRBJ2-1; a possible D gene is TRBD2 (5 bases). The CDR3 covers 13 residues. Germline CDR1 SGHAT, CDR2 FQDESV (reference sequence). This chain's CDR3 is CASILAPSLEQLF. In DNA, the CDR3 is TGTGCCAGCATCTTAGCGCCTTCGCTTGAGCAGCTCTTC.

The CDR3 protein is CASSSQEPSQPQHF. The CDR3, as DNA: TGTGCCAGCAGCTCCCAGGAGCCTAGTCAGCCCCAGCATTTT. V and J are TRBV11-2 and TRBJ1-5; D uncertain. Germline V gene lookup returns CDR1 SGHAT and CDR2 FQNNGV. Trimming pared 4 bases from V and 6 bases from J, leaving 13 bases between. The CDR3 is 14 residues long.

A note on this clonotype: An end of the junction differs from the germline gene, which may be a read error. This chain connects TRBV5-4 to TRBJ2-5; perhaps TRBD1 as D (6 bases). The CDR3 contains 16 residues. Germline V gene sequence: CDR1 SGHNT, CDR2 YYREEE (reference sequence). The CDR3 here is CASSLWGRQAQETHYF. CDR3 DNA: TGTGCCAGCAGCTTGTGGGGGCGACAGGCTCAAGAGACCCACTACTTC. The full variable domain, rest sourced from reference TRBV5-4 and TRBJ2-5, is ETGVTQSPTHLIKTRGQQVTLRCSSQSGHNTVSWYQQALGQGPQFIFQYYREEENGRGNFPPRFSGLQFPNYSSELNVNALELDDSALYLCASSLWGRQAQETHYFGPGTRLLVL.

The chain's CDR3 is CVSSFSVGQETQYF. CDR3 DNA: TGTGTCAGTAGCTTCAGCGTGGGACAAGAGACCCAGTACTTC. The chain joins TRBV11-2 to TRBJ2-5; D unclear. The CDR3 is made up of 14 amino acids. CDR1 is SGHAT and CDR2 is FQNNGV in the germline V gene. The variable domain in full, with the rest retrieved from reference TRBV11-2 and TRBJ2-5, is EAGVAQSPRYKIIEKRQSVAFWCNPISGHATLYWYQQILGQGPKLLIQFQNNGVVDDSQLPKDRFSAERLKGVDSTLKIQPAKLEDSAVYLCVSSFSVGQETQYFGPGTRLLVL.

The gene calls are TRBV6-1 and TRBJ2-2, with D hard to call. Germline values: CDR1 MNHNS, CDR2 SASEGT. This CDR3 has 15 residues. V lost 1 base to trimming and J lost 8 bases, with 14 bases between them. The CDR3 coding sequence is TGTGCCAGCAGTGAAGGATGGTGGCTCGTAGGGGAGCTGTTTTTT. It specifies CASSEGWWLVGELFF.

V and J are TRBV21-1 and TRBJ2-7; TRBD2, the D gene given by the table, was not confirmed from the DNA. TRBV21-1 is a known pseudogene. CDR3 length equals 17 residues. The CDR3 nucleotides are TGTGCCAGCAACATAGAAAGTGGTGGGGGAGGGGCAGACGAGCAGTACTTC. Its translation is CASNIESGGGGADEQYF.

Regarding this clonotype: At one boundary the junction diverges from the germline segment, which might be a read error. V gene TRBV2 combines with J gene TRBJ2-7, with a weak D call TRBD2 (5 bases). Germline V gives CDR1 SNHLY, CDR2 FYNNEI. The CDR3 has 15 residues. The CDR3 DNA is TGTGCCAGCAGTGAAGGGACTTTAAACAACTACGAGCGGTACTTC. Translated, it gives CASSEGTLNNYERYF.

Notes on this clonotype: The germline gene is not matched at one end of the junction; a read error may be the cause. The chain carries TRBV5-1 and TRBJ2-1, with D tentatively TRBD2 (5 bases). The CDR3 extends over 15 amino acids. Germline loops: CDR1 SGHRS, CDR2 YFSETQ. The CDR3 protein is CTSILVGEPYNEQFF. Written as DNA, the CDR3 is TGCACCAGCATCTTGGTTGGGGAGCCCTACAATGAGCAGTTCTTC.

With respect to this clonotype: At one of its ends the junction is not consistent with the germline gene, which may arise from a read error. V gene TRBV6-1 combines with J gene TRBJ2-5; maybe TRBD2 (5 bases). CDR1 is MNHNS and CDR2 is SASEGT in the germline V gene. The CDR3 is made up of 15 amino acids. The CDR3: CACRSESDYQETQYF. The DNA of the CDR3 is TGTGCCTGCAGGTCGGAGTCGGACTACCAAGAGACCCAGTACTTC.

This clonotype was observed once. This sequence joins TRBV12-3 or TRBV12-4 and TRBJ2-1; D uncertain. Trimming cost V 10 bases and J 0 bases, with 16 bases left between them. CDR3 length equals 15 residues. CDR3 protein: CANCLALSSYNEQFF. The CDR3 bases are TGTGCCAACTGTTTAGCTCTCAGCTCCTACAATGAGCAGTTCTTC.

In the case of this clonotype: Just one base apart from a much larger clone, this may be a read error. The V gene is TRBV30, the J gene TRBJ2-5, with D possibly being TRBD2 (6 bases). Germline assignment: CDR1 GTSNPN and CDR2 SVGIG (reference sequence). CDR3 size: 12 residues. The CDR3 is CTWSLMGGTQYF. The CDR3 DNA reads TGTACCTGGAGTCTCATGGGGGGGACCCAGTACTTC.